This is a list of T cell receptor beta chains from one sample in a study of long-term antiretroviral therapy in people with HIV. Libraries were prepared by immunoSEQ multiplex PCR; TCRdb keeps only in-frame clonotypes and omits some of them. The top ten hold approximately 14% of the sample, which has 20,000 or so clones, approximately 82% seen once. The source material was unsorted PBMCs, sampled 0.5 years before starting antiretroviral therapy. These receptors all stem from a woman in her forties or fifties with HIV. CDR3s include the opening cysteine and the closing phenylalanine or tryptophan.

CDR3 protein | J gene | V gene
CASSLQGGHYEQYF | TRBJ2-7 | TRBV11-2
CASSENRGHGYTF | TRBJ1-2 | TRBV10-1
CASVGGGSSYEQYF | TRBJ2-7 | TRBV6-5
CASSQEWNNSPLHF | TRBJ1-6 | TRBV4-1
CASSAPGQEGYTF | TRBJ1-2 | TRBV7-6
CASGAGPQETQYF | TRBJ2-5 | TRBV27
CAISEGQGPYNEQFF | TRBJ2-1 | TRBV10-3
CASSHSGGTGELFF | TRBJ2-2 | TRBV25-1
CASSLTDRSYTEAFF | TRBJ1-1 | TRBV5-1
CASSESSQREQYF | TRBJ2-7 | TRBV6-1
CASSIGQVRTEAFF | TRBJ1-1 | TRBV19
CASSQGTGVSMGTEAFF | TRBJ1-1 | TRBV4-2
CASSLTFSGGEETQYF | TRBJ2-5 | TRBV4-1
CASSEGTSLSTDTQYF | TRBJ2-3 | TRBV14
CASSYPAPNTGELFF | TRBJ2-2 | TRBV14
CASSTGVVKNIQYF | TRBJ2-4 | TRBV9
CASRRTGGESNQPQHF | TRBJ1-5 | TRBV5-5
CASSSSGTGGNGYTF | TRBJ1-2 | TRBV18
CASSQEGEGIEAFF | TRBJ1-1 | TRBV4-1
CASSPGLQGNSPLHF | TRBJ1-6 | TRBV18
CASSQEAWSPNSPLHF | TRBJ1-6 | TRBV14
CASSRSTQGLMILGGANVLTF | TRBJ2-6 | TRBV4-1
CAISEVAYEQYF | TRBJ2-7 | TRBV10-3
CASSQDQGRQETQYF | TRBJ2-5 | TRBV4-2
CASSAAGVGVYNEQFF | TRBJ2-1 | TRBV5-6
CASSLGWGANTEAFF | TRBJ1-1 | TRBV5-1
CASSLRASGGYQETQYF | TRBJ2-5 | TRBV6-4
CASSISGNTGELFF | TRBJ2-2 | TRBV19
CASSPLPGSQETQYF | TRBJ2-5 | TRBV4-1
CASSLDGTEQFF | TRBJ2-1 | TRBV11-2
CASGLVASGNTIYF | TRBJ1-3 | TRBV12-5
CASSLTSGARDTQYF | TRBJ2-3 | TRBV5-1
CASSNGGARETQYF | TRBJ2-5 | TRBV6-6
CASRAGTSNTGELFF | TRBJ2-2 | TRBV2
CASSLVAELNYGYTF | TRBJ1-2 | TRBV6-1
CASSQDRGGNYEQYF | TRBJ2-7 | TRBV5-1
CASSLGNPTTEAFF | TRBJ1-1 | TRBV5-6
CASSMDLRGYTF | TRBJ1-2 | TRBV19
CASGFGLAGSTGIGTDTQYF | TRBJ2-3 | TRBV12-5
CASSLDPGGGPYF | TRBJ2-4 | TRBV7-2
CASSYNDRNYGYTF | TRBJ1-2 | TRBV7-9
CASSNEGQVKLFF | TRBJ2-2 | TRBV21-1
CASSLGSPNYGYTF | TRBJ1-2 | TRBV7-9
CASSYSIQGDYGYTF | TRBJ1-2 | TRBV6-5
CASSWGGSAQAFF | TRBJ1-1 | TRBV6-5
CASSSGGADTQYF | TRBJ2-3 | TRBV5-1
CASSLSGLRAELFF | TRBJ2-2 | TRBV11-3
CASSDGQTYNSPLHF | TRBJ1-6 | TRBV2
CAWARRGTGELFF | TRBJ2-2 | TRBV30
CASSPDGRTEAFF | TRBJ1-1 | TRBV7-8
CAFSLKGGSPLHF | TRBJ1-6 | TRBV30
CASTRETSTDTQYF | TRBJ2-3 | TRBV2
CASSLGLAGGPAEQFF | TRBJ2-1 | TRBV7-9
CASSPPGVARMSGELFF | TRBJ2-2 | TRBV18
CASSILGSGTEAFF | TRBJ1-1 | TRBV19
CASKQSGANVLTF | TRBJ2-6 | TRBV2
CASSFDGNGNTIYF | TRBJ1-3 | TRBV5-5